One sample yielded the 32 T cell receptor beta chains listed below, sequenced in a study of blood T cell repertoires in COVID-19. Repertoires were generated with immunoSEQ multiplex PCR, while TCRdb's copy carries only in-frame clones and drops some. The sample includes 180,000 or so clones, about 81% of them seen just once. The sequencing input was peripheral blood. The receptors were gathered from a woman of 80 years or more with COVID-19, enrolled during active disease.

The chain uses TRBV5-6 and TRBJ1-2; TRBD1 aligns across 7 bases. This CDR3 has 15 residues. V shed 4 bases and J 7 bases; nucleotides not matched to a gene: 13. Germline V lookup: CDR1 SGHDT, CDR2 YYEEEE. CDR3 bases: TGTGCCAGCAGCGTTCCCGGGACAGTAGCTGGTGGCTACACCTTC. Protein: CASSVPGTVAGGYTF.

The gene calls are TRBV19 and TRBJ1-5; D unresolved. Germline V CDR1 and CDR2: LNHDA, SQIVND (reference sequence). This CDR3 spans 13 amino acids. The germline V and J ends were trimmed by 3 bases and 4 bases, with 7 bases remaining between them. This CDR3 is CASSIRGNQPQHF. In nucleotides, the CDR3 is TGTGCCAGTAGTATCCGGGGAAATCAGCCCCAGCATTTT.

This clone has a single count. The gene calls are TRBV18 and TRBJ1-6; 8 bases line up with TRBD1. This CDR3 region has 16 residues. The V and J ends lost 6 bases and 5 bases, in that order; junction bases with no gene match: 9. The V gene's germline CDR1 is KGHSH and CDR2 LQKENI. In DNA form, the CDR3 reads TGTGCCAGCTCTCAATACGACAGGGGAAATAATTCACCCCTCCACTTT. Residues: CASSQYDRGNNSPLHF.

The chain has TRBV3-1 (or the pseudogene TRBV3-2) and TRBJ2-5, with no clear D. Per the germline V gene, CDR1 is LGHDT and CDR2 is YNNKEL (reference sequence). This CDR3 spans 11 amino acids. Trimming stripped 4 bases from V and 5 bases from J, with 5 bases between. In nucleotides, the CDR3 is TGTGCCAGCAGCCTCCGTGAGACCCAGTACTTC. Encoded protein: CASSLRETQYF.

The chain links TRBV5-1 to TRBJ2-1; the match to TRBD2 covers 13 bases. Germline V gene lookup returns CDR1 SGHRS and CDR2 YFSETQ. V lost 1 base, J lost 4 bases, and 5 bases stayed unmatched. This CDR3 comprises 17 residues. The CDR3 nucleotides read TGCGCCAGCAGCTTGATAGGACTAGCGGGGGCTTACAATGAGCAGTTCTTC. This gives the protein CASSLIGLAGAYNEQFF.

The chain combines TRBV2 with TRBJ2-7; TRBD1 aligns across 9 bases. The CDR3 sequence is 16 residues long. The V and J ends lost 0 bases and 5 bases, in that order; junction bases with no gene match: 8. CDR1 is SNHLY, CDR2 FYNNEI, per germline. This CDR3 reads CASSEAPGQGVHEQYF. In DNA, the CDR3 is TGTGCCAGCAGTGAAGCCCCGGGACAGGGTGTCCACGAGCAGTACTTC.

The J gene is TRBJ1-5, the V gene TRBV3-1 (or the pseudogene TRBV3-2); D call uncertain. This CDR3 spans 22 amino acids. From germline, CDR1 is LGHDT and CDR2 YNNKEL (reference sequence). V was clipped by 0 bases and J by 0 bases, with 27 bases between them. The CDR3 coding sequence is TGTGCCAGCAGCCAAGAGTATCACACACCGCCCCACTTCGACTATAGCAATCAGCCCCAGCATTTT. Its translation: CASSQEYHTPPHFDYSNQPQHF.

The chain links TRBV10-3 to TRBJ1-2; 12 nucleotides align to TRBD1. V was pared by 5 bases and J by 1 base, with 14 bases of the junction left unmatched. CDR1 ENHRY and CDR2 SYGVKD come from the germline V gene. CDR3 length equals 19 residues. The CDR3 region is CAISPDPGQGAFNNYGYTF. The CDR3 DNA follows: TGTGCCATCAGTCCGGACCCGGGACAGGGGGCCTTCAATAACTATGGCTACACCTTC.

The table lists this clone with a count of one. The chain carries TRBV21-1 and TRBJ2-1; whether TRBD2, the table's D call, matches the DNA was not checked. TRBV21-1 is a documented pseudogene. The CDR3 covers 17 residues. The CDR3 here is CASSRSRLAGVNNEQFF. The CDR3, as DNA: TGTGCCAGCAGTCGATCTAGACTAGCGGGAGTGAACAATGAGCAGTTCTTC.

V is TRBV4-1 and J is TRBJ1-2; D may be TRBD1 (6 bases). With 0 bases removed from V and 4 bases from J, the gap between germline ends came to 15 bases. Per germline, CDR1 MGHRA and CDR2 YSYEKL. CDR3 length equals 16 residues. This CDR3 reads CASSQDRDTLSYGYTF. The CDR3 DNA sequence: TGCGCCAGCAGCCAAGATAGGGACACCCTATCCTATGGCTACACCTTC.

The genes are TRBV7-2 and TRBJ1-6, with 11 bases matching TRBD1. Germline-derived CDR1 and CDR2 are SGHTA and FQGNSA. The CDR3 is made up of 16 amino acids. With 5 bases clipped from V and 9 bases from J, the junction kept 9 bases outside the gene matches. The CDR3 DNA reads as TGTGCCAGCAGCGCCGGACAGGGGGCTATCAGTTCACCCCTCCACTTT. Translating gives CASSAGQGAISSPLHF. The entire variable domain, with the rest obtained from reference TRBV7-2 and TRBJ1-6, is as follows: GAGVSQSPSNKVTEKGKDVELRCDPISGHTALYWYRQSLGQGLEFLIYFQGNSAPDKSGLPSDRFSAERTGGSVSTLTIQRTQQEDSAVYLCASSAGQGAISSPLHFGNGTRLTVT.

This clone showed up just once. The V gene is TRBV24-1, the J gene TRBJ2-6, with D maybe TRBD2 (5 bases). V lost 0 bases and J 0 bases, leaving 5 bases between the germline ends. This CDR3 region has 16 residues. Per the germline V gene, CDR1 is KGHDR and CDR2 is SFDVKD. CDR3 residues: CATSDLEGSGANVLTF. The CDR3 DNA sequence: TGTGCCACCAGTGATTTGGAGGGCTCTGGGGCCAACGTCCTGACTTTC.

V and J are TRBV6-1 and TRBJ2-1; no clear D gene. Deletions cut 2 bases from V and 9 bases from J, with 14 bases between. Germline V gene sequence: CDR1 MNHNS, CDR2 SASEGT. CDR3 size: 14 residues. The CDR3 protein is CASSESQFLGEQFF. As DNA, the CDR3 is TGTGCCAGCAGTGAATCCCAATTTCTAGGTGAGCAGTTCTTC.

This sequence joins TRBV3-1 (or the pseudogene TRBV3-2) and TRBJ1-1; D is possibly TRBD1 (5 bases). The V end was cut by 4 bases, the J end by 6 bases, with 18 bases between. This CDR3 has 15 residues. Germline-derived CDR1 and CDR2 are LGHDT and YNNKEL (reference sequence). DNA for the CDR3: TGTGCCAGCAGCCGGGTTTCCGGGGGAAACGCTGAAGCTTTCTTT. Translation: CASSRVSGGNAEAFF.

The rearrangement uses TRBV2 and TRBJ2-5; 7 positions match TRBD2. The CDR3 consists of 15 residues. Germline CDR1 and CDR2: SNHLY and FYNNEI. J gave up 2 bases and V 7 bases, and 10 bases lay outside the gene matches. This CDR3 reads CASTLGLAEQETQYF. The CDR3, as DNA: TGTGCCAGCACCTTAGGGCTAGCGGAACAAGAGACCCAGTACTTC.

V gene TRBV7-2 combines with J gene TRBJ1-2; D unclear. Germline assignment: CDR1 SGHTA and CDR2 FQGNSA. Trimming took 5 bases from V and 2 from J, leaving 9 bases between them. CDR3 length equals 13 residues. CDR3 protein: CASSPGVNYGYTF. The CDR3 nucleotides read TGTGCCAGCAGCCCAGGTGTAAACTATGGCTACACCTTC.

Here the CDR3 reads CASSRTAYGEQYF. The CDR3 region has the DNA TGTGCCAGCAGTCGGACAGCCTATGGGGAGCAGTACTTC. The chain recombines TRBV3-1 (or the pseudogene TRBV3-2) with TRBJ2-7, with D possibly being TRBD1 (6 bases). The germline V gene encodes CDR1 LGHDT and CDR2 YNNKEL (reference sequence). The CDR3 is made up of 13 amino acids. Trimming cost V 6 bases and J 7 bases, with 16 bases left between them.

The gene calls are TRBV28 and TRBJ2-7, with 8 bases identical to TRBD2. Germline V CDR1 and CDR2: MDHEN, SYDVKM. The V segment lost 5 bases and the J segment 3 bases; nucleotides outside the gene matches: 15. The CDR3 is 17 amino acids. CDR3 DNA: TGTGCCAGCAGTGCCACTTTTACCGGGACTAGGGACTACGAGCAGTACTTC. It yields the protein CASSATFTGTRDYEQYF. Full variable domain (missing parts from reference TRBV28 and TRBJ2-7): DVKVTQSSRYLVKRTGEKVFLECVQDMDHENMFWYRQDPGLGLRLIYFSYDVKMKEKGDIPEGYSVSREKKERFSLILESASTNQTSMYLCASSATFTGTRDYEQYFGPGTRLTVT.

The rearrangement uses TRBV19 and TRBJ1-3, with D tentatively TRBD1 (5 bases). Germline V CDR1 and CDR2: LNHDA, SQIVND (reference sequence). The CDR3 totals 17 residues. The V end lost 5 bases, the J end lost 4 bases, and 21 bases lay between the germline ends. For the CDR3, the DNA is TGTGCCAGTAGTTTTAGCCGGCGATGGGGGAGGGGAAACACCATATATTTT. It yields the protein CASSFSRRWGRGNTIYF.

The J gene is TRBJ2-5, the V gene TRBV5-4, with D maybe TRBD1 (5 bases). The CDR3 consists of 12 residues. V was trimmed by 3 bases and J by 9 bases, leaving 12 bases between them. From germline, CDR1 is SGHNT and CDR2 YYREEE (reference sequence). In nucleotides, the CDR3 is TGTGCCAGCAGCTGGGGCCTGGCGGCCCAGTACTTC. Translating gives CASSWGLAAQYF.

The chain joins TRBV11-2 to TRBJ2-3; D remains unclear. Looked up from germline, CDR1 is SGHAT and CDR2 is FQNNGV. V lost 0 bases to trimming and J lost 6 bases, with 10 bases between them. This CDR3 has 14 residues. The CDR3 protein is CASSLDGFYDTQYF. The CDR3 bases are TGTGCCAGCAGCTTAGACGGGTTTTACGATACGCAGTATTTT.

This clone occurred a few times. The chain carries TRBV7-2 and TRBJ1-2; D is perhaps TRBD1 (6 bases). The CDR3 length is 16 residues. V gave up 5 bases and J gave up 0 bases, with 16 bases separating them. Germline V gene lookup returns CDR1 SGHTA and CDR2 FQGNSA. CDR3 coding DNA: TGTGCCAGCAGCCGGGCCTTCAGGGGAACTAACTATGGCTACACCTTC. It translates to CASSRAFRGTNYGYTF. Using reference TRBV7-2 and TRBJ1-2 for the parts outside the CDR3, the full variable domain is GAGVSQSPSNKVTEKGKDVELRCDPISGHTALYWYRQSLGQGLEFLIYFQGNSAPDKSGLPSDRFSAERTGGSVSTLTIQRTQQEDSAVYLCASSRAFRGTNYGYTFGSGTRLTVV.

CDR3 nucleotides: TGTGCCACCAGTGATGGACACGCGCCCACAGATACGCAGTATTTT. Translated, it gives CATSDGHAPTDTQYF. V and J are TRBV24-1 and TRBJ2-3; TRBD1 might be the D (5 bases). The CDR3 sequence is 15 residues long. V was trimmed by 3 bases and J by 2 bases, leaving 11 bases between them. Germline-derived CDR1 and CDR2 are KGHDR and SFDVKD.

CDR3 in DNA: TGTGCCAGCTTAGACAGACCGAACACCGGGGAGCTGTTTTTT. Its protein product is CASLDRPNTGELFF. The chain combines TRBV6-6 with TRBJ2-2; perhaps TRBD1 as D (5 bases). The CDR3 covers 14 residues. Trimming shortened V by 8 bases and J by 0 bases, and 10 bases separated the two germline ends. Germline lookup yields CDR1 MNHNY and CDR2 SVGAGI (reference sequence).

The sample holds a few counts of this clone. The chain is built from TRBV5-4 and TRBJ1-2; D is uncertain. Germline values: CDR1 SGHNT, CDR2 YYREEE (reference sequence). Trimming pared 0 bases from V and 7 bases from J, leaving 10 bases between. The CDR3 spans 13 residues. The CDR3 coding sequence is TGTGCCAGCAGCTTGGTGGTCAGCGGTGGCTACACCTTC. Amino acids: CASSLVVSGGYTF.

The chain couples TRBV2 to TRBJ1-1, with D possibly being TRBD1 (5 bases). The V end was cut by 8 bases, the J end by 3 bases, with 13 bases between. From germline, CDR1 is SNHLY and CDR2 FYNNEI. This CDR3 is built from 13 residues. The CDR3 DNA is TGTGCCAGCTCCAGGGAAGTCGACACTGAAGCTTTCTTT. Its protein is CASSREVDTEAFF.

The chain employs TRBV5-1 and TRBJ2-4; tentative D call: TRBD2 (5 bases). The CDR3 totals 17 residues. CDR1 SGHRS and CDR2 YFSETQ come from the germline V gene. Trimming cost V 4 bases and J 0 bases, with 17 bases left between them. The CDR3 DNA reads as TGCGCCAGCAGCGTCGGCGGGTCTCGGCTAGCCAAAAACATTCAGTACTTC. Translated, it gives CASSVGGSRLAKNIQYF.

Comments on this clone: Other nucleotide sequences in the sample specify the same CDR3. The J gene is TRBJ2-7, the V gene TRBV3-1 (or the pseudogene TRBV3-2), with a possible D match to TRBD1 (8 bases). This CDR3 region has 15 residues. Per the germline V gene, CDR1 is LGHDT and CDR2 is YNNKEL (reference sequence). V gave up 3 bases and J gave up 3 bases, with 15 bases separating them. As DNA, the CDR3 is TGTGCCAGCAGCCAGGGAGGGACAGGCTTCTACGAGCAGTACTTC. Protein product: CASSQGGTGFYEQYF.

This clone was seen only once. The chain joins TRBV19 to TRBJ1-2, with a tentative D call TRBD1 (5 bases). The CDR3 extends over 14 amino acids. Germline CDR1 is LNHDA and CDR2 is SQIVND (reference sequence). Trimming stripped 3 bases from V and 5 bases from J, with 13 bases between. Here the CDR3 DNA reads TGTGCCAGTAGTATCATCATGGGGGGATATGGCTACACCTTC. Amino acids: CASSIIMGGYGYTF.

This chain connects TRBV5-1 to TRBJ2-7; D tentatively reads TRBD1 or TRBD2 (6 bases each). This CDR3 has 14 amino acids. The germline V gene has CDR1 SGHRS and CDR2 YFSETQ. Trimming stripped 4 bases from V and 6 bases from J, with 17 bases between. CDR3 residues: CASSVGGPQSEQYF. The CDR3 coding sequence is TGCGCCAGCAGCGTGGGGGGCCCCCAGAGCGAGCAGTACTTC.

This chain uses TRBV7-3 with TRBJ2-7; 8 bases match TRBD1. Germline loops: CDR1 SGHTA, CDR2 FQGTGA. The V segment lost 4 bases and the J segment 6 bases; nucleotides outside the gene matches: 5. CDR3 length: 13 residues. The CDR3 loop reads CASSSGQGREQYF. As DNA, the CDR3 is TGTGCCAGCAGCTCCGGACAGGGTCGCGAGCAGTACTTC.

The chain links TRBV9 to TRBJ2-3; 7 nucleotides align to TRBD2. V was pared by 0 bases and J by 6 bases, with 16 bases of the junction left unmatched. This CDR3 region has 18 residues. CDR1 is SGDLS and CDR2 is YYNGEE in the germline V gene. The CDR3 region is CASSVGDSGQSLFDTQYF. CDR3 nucleotide sequence: TGTGCCAGCAGCGTAGGTGATAGCGGGCAATCCTTGTTTGATACGCAGTATTTT.